The 9 T cell receptor beta chains given below trace back to one sample, sequenced in a study of blood T cells in healthy people across ages. Through a sample-barcoded 5' primer and a J-beta primer mix, a second PCR was run for roughly 6 to 11 cycles. One entry per CDR3 protein results from TCRdb running MiXCR on the 5' RACE reads. The repertoire holds roughly 1,500,000 distinct CDR3 sequences, around 35% seen once, with roughly 12% in the top ten. Sequences were obtained from blood. These receptor sequences come from a woman aged 25 to 45 in good health.

This clonotype was seen more than once but under ten times. The genes are TRBV7-2 and TRBJ1-4; D possibly corresponds to TRBD1 (6 bases). Germline V gene data show CDR1 as SGHTA and CDR2 as FQGNSA. The V end was cut by 1 base, the J end by 2 bases, with 11 bases between. This CDR3 contains 16 residues. The chain's CDR3 is CASSLVQGTTNEKLFF. The CDR3 nucleotides are TGTGCCAGCAGCTTAGTTCAGGGGACGACTAATGAAAAACTGTTTTTT. The full variable domain, with the rest looked up from reference TRBV7-2 and TRBJ1-4, is GAGVSQSPSNKVTEKGKDVELRCDPISGHTALYWYRQSLGQGLEFLIYFQGNSAPDKSGLPSDRFSAERTGGSVSTLTIQRTQQEDSAVYLCASSLVQGTTNEKLFFGSGTQLSVL.

Written as DNA, the CDR3 is TGTGCCAGCAGCTCCGCCTCTGAAGCTTTCTTT. It yields the protein CASSSASEAFF. The rearrangement links TRBV13 to TRBJ1-1, with D unresolved. This CDR3 region has 11 residues. V was shortened by 4 bases and J by 6 bases, with 6 bases between the two germline ends. CDR1 and CDR2 from the germline V gene are PRHDT and FYEKMQ (reference sequence).

This chain links TRBV21-1 with TRBJ2-1; TRBD1, the D gene given by the table, was not confirmed from the DNA. TRBV21-1 is an annotated pseudogene. The CDR3 is made up of 14 amino acids. This CDR3 is CASRAGGPYNEQFF. The CDR3 bases are TGTGCCAGCCGGGCGGGGGGTCCCTACAATGAGCAGTTCTTC.

This chain uses TRBV29-1 with TRBJ2-3; TRBD1 or TRBD2 may be the D gene (5 bases each). From germline, CDR1 is SQVTM and CDR2 ANQGSEA. The germline V and J ends were trimmed by 5 bases and 11 bases, with 11 bases remaining between them. The CDR3 length is 10 residues. CDR3 in amino acids: CSVNRDGQYF. The CDR3 DNA follows: TGCAGCGTTAATCGGGACGGGCAGTATTTT.

This clonotype has just a few counts. The rearrangement links TRBV20-1 to TRBJ1-1; D gene uncertain. This CDR3 is 12 amino acids long. Trimming shortened V by 5 bases and J by 1 base, and 8 bases separated the two germline ends. CDR1 and CDR2 from the germline V gene are DFQATT and SNEGSKA (reference sequence). This CDR3 is CSAPAGNTEAFF. The CDR3 DNA reads as TGCAGTGCTCCAGCCGGGAACACTGAAGCTTTCTTT.

With regard to this clonotype: The junction departs from the called germline gene at one end, perhaps through a read error. V is TRBV6-1 and J is TRBJ2-6; 9 bases map to TRBD2. There are 20 residues in the CDR3. Per the germline V gene, CDR1 is MNHNS and CDR2 is SASEGT. The CDR3 is CASNEVGGRASLYGANVLTF. The CDR3 coding sequence is TGTGCCAGCAATGAAGTTGGCGGGAGGGCCTCCCTATACGGGGCCAACGTCCTGACTTTC.

This clonotype appeared once. V usage is TRBV30 and J usage is TRBJ1-2, with TRBD1 identical over 7 bases. The CDR3 extends over 12 amino acids. The V gene's germline CDR1 is GTSNPN and CDR2 SVGIG (reference sequence). Trimming at V came to 3 bases and at J to 2 bases, leaving 0 bases not matched to a gene. CDR3 nucleotide sequence: TGTGCCTGGAGGGGACAGAACTATGGCTACACCTTC. Its protein product is CAWRGQNYGYTF.

The chain recombines TRBV2 with TRBJ2-7; TRBD1 aligns across 8 bases. The germline CDR1 and CDR2 sequences are SNHLY and FYNNEI. V shed 7 bases, J shed 3 bases, and the junction held 8 bases outside the gene matches. The CDR3 totals 14 residues. Here the CDR3 reads CASTQQGAFYEQYF. Here the CDR3 DNA reads TGTGCCAGCACCCAGCAGGGGGCCTTCTACGAGCAGTACTTC.

V gene TRBV4-2 combines with J gene TRBJ2-1, with 7 bases identical to TRBD2. The CDR3 is made up of 16 amino acids. V shed 0 bases and J 7 bases; nucleotides not matched to a gene: 9. Per germline, CDR1 LGHNA and CDR2 YNFKEQ. CDR3 sequence: CASSQEQASGANEQFF. In DNA form, the CDR3 reads TGTGCCAGCAGCCAAGAACAAGCTAGCGGTGCTAATGAGCAGTTCTTC.